The 3 T cell receptor beta chains given below trace back to one sample, sequenced in a study of T cell responses to AZD1222 COVID-19 vaccine. The assay was immunoSEQ multiplex PCR, and TCRdb's table has in-frame clones only and misses some. The sample has 150,000 or so clones, around 85% seen once. Source: peripheral blood, taken on day 0 of MenACWY control vaccination. The receptor source for this set is an adult in good health.

The genes are TRBV4-3 and TRBJ2-3; D remains ambiguous. Trimming took off 0 bases at V and 0 bases at J, with 10 bases between the two ends. Germline values: CDR1 LGHNA, CDR2 YSLEER. This CDR3 comprises 16 residues. CDR3 sequence reads: CASSQDRNPSTDTQYF. The CDR3 DNA reads TGCGCCAGCAGCCAAGATAGGAATCCAAGCACAGATACGCAGTATTTT.

The chain uses TRBV5-1 and TRBJ2-7, with D perhaps TRBD1 (6 bases). The ends were cut back, 3 bases at V and 3 bases at J, with 7 bases in the middle. The CDR3 has 12 residues. Germline V gene data show CDR1 as SGHRS and CDR2 as YFSETQ. CDR3 protein: CASSSQGYEQYF. The CDR3 DNA is TGCGCCAGCAGCTCACAGGGCTACGAGCAGTACTTC.

A few counts support this clone. This chain connects TRBV7-9 to TRBJ1-4; no clear D. The germline V and J ends were trimmed by 5 bases and 0 bases, with 10 bases remaining between them. Germline assignment: CDR1 SEHNR and CDR2 FQNEAQ (reference sequence). The CDR3 covers 15 residues. The DNA of the CDR3 is TGTGCCAGCAGCCCAAGACTTGCAACTAATGAAAAACTGTTTTTT. This sequence encodes CASSPRLATNEKLFF.